A single sample is the source of the 10 T cell receptor beta chains below, sequenced in a study of identifying expanded T cells in peripheral blood. Some clones are missing from TCRdb's copy, which holds only in-frame ones; the method was immunoSEQ multiplex PCR. The sample holds more than 85,000 clones, around 88% seen once. The sample comprised blood. Every receptor here comes from a person aged 18-69 years in good health.

The chain employs TRBV29-1 and TRBJ1-1; D is ambiguous. This CDR3 is built from 15 residues. V lost 3 bases, J lost 10 bases, and 24 bases lay in between. Germline values: CDR1 SQVTM, CDR2 ANQGSEA. The CDR3 protein is CSVDPQPDLGWRAFF. The DNA for the CDR3 is TGCAGCGTTGACCCACAGCCCGACCTGGGTTGGAGAGCTTTCTTT. Using reference TRBV29-1 and TRBJ1-1 for the parts outside the CDR3, the full variable domain is SAVISQKPSRDICQRGTSLTIQCQVDSQVTMMFWYRQQPGQSLTLIATANQGSEATYESGFVIDKFPISRPNLTFSTLTVSNMSPEDSSIYLCSVDPQPDLGWRAFFGQGTRLTVV.

This clone was counted a few times. The chain couples TRBV7-3 to TRBJ2-1; D might be TRBD2 (5 bases). Trimming removed 5 bases at V and 3 bases at J, with 8 bases between. Germline assignment: CDR1 SGHTA and CDR2 FQGTGA. CDR3 length equals 13 residues. This CDR3 reads CASSRAGYNEQFF. CDR3 nucleotides: TGTGCCAGCAGCCGGGCGGGCTACAATGAGCAGTTCTTC.

The chain employs TRBV27 and TRBJ1-2; D is undetermined. V lost 2 bases to trimming and J lost 2 bases, with 12 bases between them. Germline V CDR1 and CDR2: MNHEY, SMNVEV (reference sequence). The CDR3 contains 15 residues. The CDR3, as DNA: TGTGCCAGCAGTTTAGGTTCTCCAGTCAACTATGGCTACACCTTC. Translation gives CASSLGSPVNYGYTF.

The genes are TRBV19 and TRBJ1-1; 9 bases align to TRBD1. The CDR3 has 16 residues. Germline V lookup: CDR1 LNHDA, CDR2 SQIVND (reference sequence). V lost 3 bases and J lost 4; bases outside the gene matches: 9. The CDR3 reads CASSIASTGGGTEAFF. CDR3 coding DNA: TGTGCCAGTAGTATCGCCAGCACAGGGGGCGGCACTGAAGCTTTCTTT.

The chain carries TRBV7-3 and TRBJ2-4; the D gene is possibly TRBD1 (6 bases). In germline, CDR1 is SGHTA, CDR2 FQGTGA. The CDR3 is made up of 15 amino acids. The V and J ends lost 5 bases and 10 bases respectively, with 21 bases between them. In DNA, the CDR3 is TGTGCCAGCAGCCCCTCAGGGGCCCCCAATGGGATTCAGTACTTC. Translation: CASSPSGAPNGIQYF.

This chain uses TRBV7-9 with TRBJ2-7; 9 nucleotides line up with TRBD1. The germline gives CDR1 SEHNR, CDR2 FQNEAQ (reference sequence). CDR3 length: 16 amino acids. The J segment lost 4 bases and the V segment lost 5 bases, leaving 12 bases of the junction unmatched. The CDR3 DNA reads as TGTGCCAGCAGCCAATTCCTGGGACAGGGTGCGTACGAGCAGTACTTC. This sequence encodes CASSQFLGQGAYEQYF.

This clone is a singleton in its sample. The chain is built from TRBV6-4 and TRBJ1-1, with no clear D. Trimming removed 10 bases from V and 1 base from J, with 7 bases in between. The CDR3 runs to 11 residues. Germline V lookup: CDR1 MRHNA, CDR2 SNTAGT. The CDR3 nucleotides read TGTGCCACCCTACAGAACACTGAAGCTTTCTTT. Translating it yields CATLQNTEAFF.

The chain joins TRBV7-3 to TRBJ1-1; D is unresolved. V lost 7 bases to trimming and J lost 0 bases, with 9 bases between them. The CDR3 totals 13 residues. Per germline, CDR1 SGHTA and CDR2 FQGTGA. DNA of the CDR3: TGTGCCAGCAAGAACAGTTTGAACACTGAAGCTTTCTTT. Protein sequence: CASKNSLNTEAFF.

This clone was detected only a few times. The rearrangement uses TRBV9 and TRBJ2-5; a possible D gene is TRBD1 (5 bases). In germline, CDR1 is SGDLS, CDR2 YYNGEE. The CDR3 is 15 amino acids. V dropped 0 bases and J dropped 5 bases, with 14 bases sitting between them. CDR3 sequence: CASSVASGSRETQYF. CDR3 in DNA: TGTGCCAGCAGCGTAGCTTCAGGGTCTCGGGAGACCCAGTACTTC.

The chain carries TRBV5-8 and TRBJ1-4; TRBD1 agrees at 7 bases. Trimming took 0 bases from V and 7 from J; bases not matched to a gene: 3. Germline V gives CDR1 SGHTS, CDR2 YDEGEE. The CDR3 extends over 14 amino acids. Here the CDR3 DNA reads TGTGCCAGCAGCTTGGGACAGGGAGGTGAAAAACTGTTTTTT. It codes for CASSLGQGGEKLFF.